Below are 5 T cell receptor beta chains sequenced from a single sample in a study of somatic mutations in cytotoxic T cells in rheumatoid arthritis. The method was immunoSEQ multiplex PCR; TCRdb's version includes in-frame clones alone and lacks a portion of them. The sample lists more than 11,000 clones; approximately 80% were seen once. Material for sequencing was CD8+ T cells sorted from blood. All receptors derive from an adult with rheumatoid arthritis.

The rearrangement joins TRBV27 to TRBJ2-1; 8 bases match TRBD2. V lost 8 bases to trimming and J lost 4 bases; unmatched junction nucleotides: 10. This CDR3 comprises 15 residues. Germline lookup yields CDR1 MNHEY and CDR2 SMNVEV (reference sequence). CDR3: CASGRGGLVYNEQFF. The CDR3 DNA follows: TGTGCCAGCGGCCGGGGGGGACTAGTGTACAATGAGCAGTTCTTC.

V usage is TRBV9 and J usage is TRBJ2-1, with D tentatively TRBD1 or TRBD2 (6 bases each). The length of the CDR3 is 20 residues. Looked up from germline, CDR1 is SGDLS and CDR2 is YYNGEE. Trimming took off 1 base at V and 0 bases at J, with 23 bases between the two ends. The DNA of the CDR3 is TGTGCCAGCAGCGTACCGGGGGCCGCACCGCCCTCAAGCTCCTACAATGAGCAGTTCTTC. Translated, it gives CASSVPGAAPPSSSYNEQFF.

The table lists this clone with a few counts. The chain uses TRBV9 and TRBJ2-5; tentatively, D is TRBD2 (5 bases). CDR1 and CDR2 (germline): SGDLS, YYNGEE. This CDR3 is 14 amino acids long. The V gene lost 0 bases and the J gene lost 5 bases, with 11 bases spanning the gap. CDR3: CASSVERESETQYF. The CDR3 bases are TGTGCCAGCAGCGTAGAACGGGAATCGGAGACCCAGTACTTC.

The chain is built from TRBV9 and TRBJ2-3, with D possibly matching TRBD2 (5 bases). V was pared by 6 bases and J by 3 bases, with 14 bases between. The CDR3 is 14 amino acids. Looked up from germline, CDR1 is SGDLS and CDR2 is YYNGEE. The CDR3 protein is CASTSGEWTDTQYF. CDR3 DNA sequence: TGTGCCAGCACCAGTGGGGAGTGGACAGATACGCAGTATTTT.

V and J are TRBV7-3 and TRBJ1-1, with TRBD1 identical over 9 bases. CDR3 length equals 14 residues. CDR1 and CDR2 (germline): SGHTA, FQGTGA. Trimming took 5 bases from V and 5 from J; bases not matched to a gene: 6. The CDR3 bases are TGTGCCAGCAGCCTTGGACAGGGGTCGACTGAAGCTTTCTTT. Its protein product is CASSLGQGSTEAFF.